The clone carrying this T cell receptor beta chain is a singleton in its sample. Its cognate antigen is unknown. The data originate from a study of cytomegalovirus exposure and HLA in healthy donors. On the study more broadly: The 110 or so validation repertoires were produced on the same platform as the 650 to 800 repertoires of the first cohort. This was reported in a later analysis. Whole-study findings and limits: It was found in a later analysis that first-cohort TCR clusters tended to co-occur in the 120 validation repertoires. Rare TCR sequences predominated, though certain public TCRs were found in many donors.

Sequenced by immunoSEQ multiplex PCR; TCRdb stores in-frame clones only, minus some. The sample lists some 320,000 clones; around 90% were seen once. CDR3 size: 15 residues. V was trimmed by 0 bases and J by 3 bases, leaving 12 bases between them. CDR1 SGHNT and CDR2 YYREEE come from the germline V gene (reference sequence). The study drew the donors from its approximately 110-subject validation cohort, separate from the roughly 670-subject first cohort. The chain employs TRBV5-4 and TRBJ2-5, with D maybe TRBD2 (5 bases). This clonotype was sampled from a woman in her 30s in good health and CMV-seropositive. The sample consisted of PBMCs. The CDR3 nucleotides read TGTGCCAGCAGCTTGGATTCGTTCGGGGAAGAGACCCAGTACTTC. Amino acids: CASSLDSFGEETQYF.